The clone carrying this TCR beta chain has a handful of counts. Its specificity is unknown. These data come from a study of cytotoxic CD8 clonotypes in ibrutinib-treated CLL. Study information: Timing of response sample collection was a median roughly twelve months after treatment start, with a range of 6 to 36. Regarding the study as a whole: Under treatment, the uncommon public clonotypes either contracted or remained stable. Exceeding age-matched healthy donors, baseline clonality also tracked the counts of circulating CD8+ T cells.

The CDR3 spans 14 residues. The assay was immunoSEQ multiplex PCR, and TCRdb's table has in-frame clones only and misses some. Here the sample spans fewer than 400,000 clones, over 60% being singletons. The chain has TRBV21-1 and TRBJ1-1. TRBV21-1 is tagged as a pseudogene. The receptor comes from a human donor with chronic lymphocytic leukemia. The specimen comprised PBMCs, sampled after 36 months of ibrutinib treatment. The CDR3 loop is CASSKFPGTAEAFF. CDR3 coding DNA: TGTGCCAGCAGCAAATTTCCCGGCACCGCTGAAGCTTTCTTT.